Shown below are 32 T cell receptor beta chains from a single sample sequenced in a study of shared clonotypes between healthy human individuals. Here immunoSEQ multiplex PCR was the method, and the copy in TCRdb shows in-frame clones only, minus some. The sample has approximately 330,000 clones; about 70% are singletons. The sample consisted of memory CD4+ T cells sorted from blood. Stated subset: CD45RA-negative fraction. Receptors originate from a man aged 25 to 40 in good health.

Details on this clone: Other DNA sequences in this sample translate to the same CDR3. The chain combines TRBV7-8 with TRBJ1-1, with D possibly TRBD1 on 5 matching bases. The V end was cut by 0 bases, the J end by 0 bases, with 5 bases between. The CDR3 sequence is 14 residues long. The germline gives CDR1 SGHVS, CDR2 FQNEAQ. The CDR3 is CASSLAGVNTEAFF. The CDR3 DNA reads as TGTGCCAGCAGCTTAGCGGGGGTGAACACTGAAGCTTTCTTT.

Only one count was recorded for this clone. The chain has TRBV10-2 and TRBJ1-5; 11 nucleotides agree with TRBD1. The CDR3 totals 17 residues. The J segment lost 1 base and the V segment lost 10 bases, leaving 12 bases of the junction unmatched. The germline CDR1 and CDR2 sequences are WSHSY and SAAADI. The CDR3 DNA reads as TGCGCCACCCAAGCCCGGACAGGGGGCTTGAGCAATCAGCCCCAGCATTTT. Translating it yields CATQARTGGLSNQPQHF.

This clone occurred once. V is TRBV10-3 and J is TRBJ2-3, with TRBD2 matching over 7 bases. The CDR3 length is 13 residues. V lost 6 bases and J lost 2; bases outside the gene matches: 2. Germline values: CDR1 ENHRY, CDR2 SYGVKD. CDR3 amino acids: CAIRGGYTDTQYF. CDR3 DNA: TGTGCCATCAGGGGGGGGTACACAGATACGCAGTATTTT.

The rearrangement uses TRBV12-5 and TRBJ2-3; maybe TRBD1 (6 bases). With 6 bases removed from V and 2 bases from J, the gap between germline ends came to 9 bases. Looked up from germline, CDR1 is LGHNT and CDR2 is FRNRAP. The CDR3 extends over 13 amino acids. CDR3 region: CASGQGPTDTQYF. Written as DNA, the CDR3 is TGTGCTAGTGGACAGGGACCCACAGATACGCAGTATTTT.

The rearrangement links TRBV28 to TRBJ1-2; D uncertain. There are 12 residues in the CDR3. Germline-derived CDR1 and CDR2 are MDHEN and SYDVKM. V was cut by 5 bases and J by 4 bases, with 8 bases left in between. The CDR3 sequence: CASSNRGYGYTF. The CDR3 coding sequence is TGTGCCAGCAGTAACAGAGGCTATGGCTACACCTTC.

The chain links TRBV11-3 to TRBJ2-1, with 11 nucleotides matching TRBD2. Germline CDR1 is SGHNT and CDR2 is YENEEA. The CDR3 spans 16 residues. After removal of 5 bases from V and 5 bases from J, the junction contained 8 bases not matched to a gene. The CDR3 DNA follows: TGTGCCAGCAGCCCGGGGACTAGCGGAAAAAACAATGAGCAGTTCTTC. The encoded protein is CASSPGTSGKNNEQFF.

The V call is TRBV30, the J call TRBJ2-5; perhaps TRBD2 as D (5 bases). Trimming removed 1 base at V and 5 bases at J, with 11 bases between. This CDR3 contains 13 residues. Germline-derived CDR1 and CDR2 are GTSNPN and SVGIG (reference sequence). CDR3 region: CAWSGGLTETQYF. Here the CDR3 DNA reads TGTGCCTGGAGTGGAGGACTGACGGAGACCCAGTACTTC.

The chain links TRBV28 to TRBJ1-2, with no clear D. The CDR3 covers 12 residues. CDR1 is MDHEN and CDR2 is SYDVKM in the germline V gene. Trimming shortened V by 6 bases and J by 4 bases, and 9 bases separated the two germline ends. The CDR3 DNA reads as TGTGCCAGCAGCTCGCTGCGCTATGGCTACACCTTC. Its translation: CASSSLRYGYTF.

This clone was seen a handful of times. The V call is TRBV27, the J call TRBJ2-2; 9 nucleotides line up with TRBD2. CDR3 length equals 15 residues. The trim removed 5 bases at V and 4 bases at J, leaving 5 bases unmatched. Per germline, CDR1 MNHEY and CDR2 SMNVEV (reference sequence). The CDR3 DNA reads TGTGCCAGCAGTCCGGGACTAGCCCTCACCGGGGAGCTGTTTTTT. Its protein is CASSPGLALTGELFF.

The CDR3 DNA reads as TGTGCCAGCAGTGAACAGGGGGGCACAGATACGCAGTATTTT. It encodes CASSEQGGTDTQYF. The rearrangement joins TRBV25-1 to TRBJ2-3, with 7 bases identical to TRBD1. J lost 1 base, V lost 2 bases, and 0 bases had no gene match. From germline, CDR1 is MGHDK and CDR2 SYGVNS. The CDR3 runs 14 residues.

The gene calls are TRBV30 and TRBJ1-2; TRBD1 is a possible D gene (6 bases). V was cut by 2 bases and J by 1 base, with 11 bases left in between. The CDR3 covers 14 residues. Germline V gene lookup returns CDR1 GTSNPN and CDR2 SVGIG (reference sequence). CDR3 nucleotides: TGTGCCTGGAGTCCGGACAGTGTTAACTATGGCTACACCTTC. The encoded protein is CAWSPDSVNYGYTF.

The J gene is TRBJ1-5, the V gene TRBV10-3, with D hard to call. The V end lost 6 bases, the J end lost 4 bases, and 7 bases lay between the germline ends. This CDR3 spans 12 amino acids. CDR1 ENHRY and CDR2 SYGVKD come from the germline V gene. The CDR3: CAISPNNQPQHF. CDR3 DNA: TGTGCCATCAGCCCAAATAATCAGCCCCAGCATTTT.

This clone was detected a few times. The chain recombines TRBV30 with TRBJ2-1; D may match TRBD1 or TRBD2 (6 bases each). V lost 2 bases to trimming and J lost 10 bases, with 15 bases between them. The CDR3 is 13 residues long. The germline V gene encodes CDR1 GTSNPN and CDR2 SVGIG (reference sequence). CDR3 loop: CAWSFGGGREQFF. The CDR3 coding sequence is TGTGCCTGGAGTTTCGGGGGCGGGCGGGAGCAGTTCTTC.

The J gene is TRBJ2-5, the V gene TRBV15; tentatively, D is TRBD1 or TRBD2 (6 bases each). V lost 0 bases and J lost 4, with 9 bases in between. CDR1 LNHNV and CDR2 YYDKDF come from the germline V gene (reference sequence). The CDR3 length is 14 residues. CDR3 in amino acids: CATSRDGGRETQYF. CDR3 DNA: TGTGCCACCAGCAGAGATGGGGGGCGAGAGACCCAGTACTTC.

This clone has more than one count but fewer than ten. V gene TRBV9 combines with J gene TRBJ1-2; the match to TRBD1 covers 8 bases. The ends lost 7 bases at V and 6 bases at J; junction bases unmatched: 11. Germline-derived CDR1 and CDR2 are SGDLS and YYNGEE. The CDR3 runs 14 residues. The CDR3 DNA reads as TGTGCCAGCGCCCAGGGGGCGGGTCAAAATGGCTACACCTTC. Translated: CASAQGAGQNGYTF.

The rearrangement uses TRBV25-1 and TRBJ2-7; D call uncertain. Trimming took 2 bases from V and 6 from J, leaving 8 bases between them. Germline CDR1 reads MGHDK; CDR2 reads SYGVNS. This CDR3 contains 12 residues. In nucleotides, the CDR3 is TGTGCCAGCAGTGAAACCCGTACCGAGCAGTACTTC. Its translation: CASSETRTEQYF.

This chain links TRBV16 with TRBJ2-7; D is uncertain. Trimming removed 4 bases from V and 5 bases from J, with 6 bases in between. Germline CDR1 reads KGHSY; CDR2 reads FQNENV. The CDR3 sequence is 11 residues long. In DNA, the CDR3 is TGTGCCAGCAGCCTCAGTCACGAGCAGTACTTC. This translates into CASSLSHEQYF.

This clone was seen repeatedly, ten times or more. The gene calls are TRBV18 and TRBJ2-6; D possibly corresponds to TRBD1 (5 bases). Germline CDR1 and CDR2: KGHSH and LQKENI. CDR3 length: 18 residues. Trimming shortened V by 3 bases and J by 0 bases, and 15 bases separated the two germline ends. The CDR3: CASSPVVTVISGANVLTF. CDR3 coding DNA: TGTGCCAGCTCACCGGTCGTGACAGTGATCTCTGGGGCCAACGTCCTGACTTTC.

This rearrangement joins TRBV28 to TRBJ1-4, with D possibly being TRBD1 (5 bases). Germline values: CDR1 MDHEN, CDR2 SYDVKM. Trimming took off 3 bases at V and 7 bases at J, with 12 bases between the two ends. This CDR3 comprises 14 residues. Here the CDR3 reads CASSLVGGGEKLFF. CDR3 nucleotide sequence: TGTGCCAGCAGTTTGGTTGGGGGGGGTGAAAAACTGTTTTTT.

The V and J genes are TRBV19 and TRBJ1-2; possibly TRBD1 for D (5 bases). The CDR3 spans 15 residues. CDR1 LNHDA and CDR2 SQIVND come from the germline V gene (reference sequence). Between the trimmed V and J ends, which lost 4 bases and 0 bases, there was a span of 12 bases. DNA for the CDR3: TGTGCCAGTAGTAACCAGGGAACAGCTAACTATGGCTACACCTTC. This codes for CASSNQGTANYGYTF.

The J gene is TRBJ2-1, the V gene TRBV5-1; 10 positions agree with TRBD2. The CDR3 has 13 amino acids. V shed 5 bases, J shed 8 bases, and the junction held 4 bases outside the gene matches. Germline values: CDR1 SGHRS, CDR2 YFSETQ. This CDR3 reads CASSPSGSYEQFF. DNA of the CDR3: TGCGCCAGCAGTCCTAGCGGGAGCTATGAGCAGTTCTTC.

The chain recombines TRBV7-9 with TRBJ1-6; no clear D gene. The CDR3 loop spans 14 amino acids. Germline CDR1 and CDR2: SEHNR and FQNEAQ (reference sequence). Trimming left V 5 bases short and J 7 bases short, with 12 bases between. Here the CDR3 DNA reads TGTGCCAGCAGCCACGACCAAGCGAATTCACCCCTCCACTTT. Translation gives CASSHDQANSPLHF.

V and J are TRBV4-1 and TRBJ2-7, with D possibly being TRBD2 (5 bases). The CDR3 runs to 13 residues. In germline, CDR1 is MGHRA, CDR2 YSYEKL. Trimming took off 1 base at V and 7 bases at J, with 11 bases between the two ends. This CDR3 reads CASSQALAWEQYF. For the CDR3, the DNA is TGCGCCAGCAGCCAAGCGCTAGCCTGGGAGCAGTACTTC.

This clone was observed a few times. The V call is TRBV15, the J call TRBJ2-7; no firm D call. V dropped 9 bases and J dropped 0 bases, with 9 bases sitting between them. Germline lookup yields CDR1 LNHNV and CDR2 YYDKDF (reference sequence). The CDR3 sequence is 12 residues long. As DNA, the CDR3 is TGTGCCACTAAGCCGAGCTCCTACGAGCAGTACTTC. This sequence encodes CATKPSSYEQYF.

Ten or more counts support this clone. This chain joins TRBV2 and TRBJ2-7, with 10 bases aligning to TRBD1. Germline V lookup: CDR1 SNHLY, CDR2 FYNNEI. This CDR3 is built from 13 residues. The V and J ends lost 6 bases and 8 bases, in that order; junction bases with no gene match: 7. CDR3 amino acids: CASSARGQGKQYF. CDR3 DNA sequence: TGTGCCAGCAGCGCCCGGGGACAGGGGAAGCAGTACTTC.

The chain uses TRBV18 and TRBJ2-5; D call uncertain. Germline V gene data show CDR1 as KGHSH and CDR2 as LQKENI. V was pared by 3 bases and J by 2 bases, with 10 bases between. This CDR3 is 14 amino acids long. The CDR3 nucleotides read TGTGCCAGCTCACCTAAAACAGCTCAAGAGACCCAGTACTTC. Translated, it gives CASSPKTAQETQYF.

In regard to this clone: This may be a read error, as it is one base from a much larger clone. The chain carries TRBV5-1 and TRBJ1-5; 10 bases map to TRBD1. This CDR3 region has 15 residues. Losses at the gene ends were 0 bases for V and 5 bases for J; bases not matched to a gene: 2. CDR1 and CDR2 (germline): SGHRS, YFSETQ. The CDR3 region is CASSLGGTGDQPQHF. The DNA of the CDR3 is TGCGCCAGCAGCTTGGGAGGGACAGGGGATCAGCCCCAGCATTTT.

This clone came up once. The J gene is TRBJ1-4, the V gene TRBV19; D may be TRBD1 (6 bases). The V and J ends lost 6 bases and 6 bases respectively, with 17 bases between them. The CDR3 contains 15 residues. Germline V gene lookup returns CDR1 LNHDA and CDR2 SQIVND (reference sequence). The CDR3: CASRSHRAGDEKLFF. The CDR3, as DNA: TGTGCCAGTAGATCCCACAGGGCCGGGGATGAAAAACTGTTTTTT. The full variable domain, rest sourced from reference TRBV19 and TRBJ1-4, is DGGITQSPKYLFRKEGQNVTLSCEQNLNHDAMYWYRQDPGQGLRLIYYSQIVNDFQKGDIAEGYSVSREKKESFPLTVTSAQKNPTAFYLCASRSHRAGDEKLFFGSGTQLSVL.

The chain joins TRBV9 to TRBJ2-2, with D possibly being TRBD1 (6 bases). V lost 4 bases and J 5 bases, leaving 15 bases between the germline ends. Germline CDR1 is SGDLS and CDR2 is YYNGEE. The CDR3 consists of 15 residues. CDR3 sequence (DNA): TGTGCCAGCAGCACTTCAGGGGTTAGGACCGGGGAGCTGTTTTTT. This sequence encodes CASSTSGVRTGELFF.

This clone has a handful of counts. The chain carries TRBV5-6 and TRBJ2-2; D is unclear. Germline V CDR1 and CDR2: SGHDT, YYEEEE. V shed 0 bases and J shed 7 bases, with 7 bases lying between them. The CDR3 consists of 13 residues. The CDR3 protein is CASSLDGFGELFF. The CDR3 nucleotides are TGTGCCAGCAGCTTGGACGGGTTCGGGGAGCTGTTTTTT.

The rearrangement joins TRBV2 to TRBJ2-7; TRBD2 matches 8 bases. The CDR3 length is 14 residues. V dropped 9 bases and J dropped 0; count of bases not matched to a gene: 7. Germline CDR1 SNHLY, CDR2 FYNNEI. As DNA, the CDR3 is TGTGCCAGTAAGACTAGCGACTCCTCCTACGAGCAGTACTTC. It is translated as CASKTSDSSYEQYF.

The chain recombines TRBV4-1 with TRBJ2-2; 11 nucleotides align to TRBD2. Germline values: CDR1 MGHRA, CDR2 YSYEKL. J lost 8 bases, V lost 8 bases, and 4 bases had no gene match. This CDR3 region has 13 residues. The CDR3 loop reads CASGLAGGGELFF. CDR3 in DNA: TGCGCCAGCGGTCTAGCGGGAGGAGGGGAGCTGTTTTTT.